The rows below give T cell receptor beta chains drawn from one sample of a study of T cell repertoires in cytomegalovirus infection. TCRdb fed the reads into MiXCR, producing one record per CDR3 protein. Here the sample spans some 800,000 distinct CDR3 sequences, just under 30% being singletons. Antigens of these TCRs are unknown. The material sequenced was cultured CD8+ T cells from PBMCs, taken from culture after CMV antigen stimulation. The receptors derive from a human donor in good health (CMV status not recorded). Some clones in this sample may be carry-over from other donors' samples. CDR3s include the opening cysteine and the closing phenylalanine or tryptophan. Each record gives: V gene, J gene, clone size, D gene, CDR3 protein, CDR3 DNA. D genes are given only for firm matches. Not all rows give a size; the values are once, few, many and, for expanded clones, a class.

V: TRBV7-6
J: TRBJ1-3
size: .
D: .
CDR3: CASSEDFGNTIYF
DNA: TGTGCCAGCAGCGAGGACTTTGGAAACACCATATATTTT

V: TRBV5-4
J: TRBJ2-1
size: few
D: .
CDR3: CASSLWETTWEQFF
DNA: TGTGCCAGCAGCTTATGGGAGACCACGTGGGAGCAGTTCTTC

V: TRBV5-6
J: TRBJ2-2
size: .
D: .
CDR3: CASSWTPGETGELFF
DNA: TGTGCCAGCAGCTGGACCCCCGGGGAGACCGGGGAGCTGTTTTTT

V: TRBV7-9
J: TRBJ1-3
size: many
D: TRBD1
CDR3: CASSPGQGGNTIYF
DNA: TGTGCCAGCAGCCCGGGACAGGGTGGAAACACCATATATTTT

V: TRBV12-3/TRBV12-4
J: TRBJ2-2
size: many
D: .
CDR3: CASRRLLDITGELFF
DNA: TGTGCCAGCAGGCGTCTCCTAGATATTACCGGGGAGCTGTTTTTT

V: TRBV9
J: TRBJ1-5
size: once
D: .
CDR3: CASSVGASNQPQHF
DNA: TGTGCCAGCAGCGTAGGGGCAAGCAATCAGCCCCAGCATTTT

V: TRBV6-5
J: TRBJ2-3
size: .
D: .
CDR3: CASSWTVLSTDTQYF
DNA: TGTGCCAGCAGTTGGACAGTTCTGTCCACAGATACGCAGTATTTT

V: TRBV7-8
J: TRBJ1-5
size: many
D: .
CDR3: CASSPLDSGNQPQHF
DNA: TGTGCCAGCAGCCCTTTGGACAGCGGCAATCAGCCCCAGCATTTT

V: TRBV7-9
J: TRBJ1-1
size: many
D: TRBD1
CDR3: CASSPRTGKGDTEAFF
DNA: TGTGCCAGCAGCCCGAGGACAGGGAAGGGGGACACTGAAGCTTTCTTT

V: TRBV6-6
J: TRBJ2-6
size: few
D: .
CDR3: CASSYLRLSGANVLTF
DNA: TGTGCCAGCAGTTACTTAAGGCTCTCTGGGGCCAACGTCCTGACTTTC

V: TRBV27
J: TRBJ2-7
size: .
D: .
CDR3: CASSLRGGHEQYF
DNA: TGTGCCAGCAGTTTAAGGGGGGGCCACGAGCAGTACTTC

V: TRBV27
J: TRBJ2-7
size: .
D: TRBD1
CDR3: CASSRTGVPYEQYF
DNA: TGTGCCAGCAGCCGAACAGGGGTGCCCTACGAGCAGTACTTC

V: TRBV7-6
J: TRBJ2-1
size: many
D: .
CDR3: CASSSYSPYNEQFF
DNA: TGTGCCAGCAGCTCCTATTCCCCCTACAATGAGCAGTTCTTC

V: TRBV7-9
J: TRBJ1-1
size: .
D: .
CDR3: CASRWVAEAFF
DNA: TGTGCCAGCAGATGGGTGGCTGAAGCTTTCTTT